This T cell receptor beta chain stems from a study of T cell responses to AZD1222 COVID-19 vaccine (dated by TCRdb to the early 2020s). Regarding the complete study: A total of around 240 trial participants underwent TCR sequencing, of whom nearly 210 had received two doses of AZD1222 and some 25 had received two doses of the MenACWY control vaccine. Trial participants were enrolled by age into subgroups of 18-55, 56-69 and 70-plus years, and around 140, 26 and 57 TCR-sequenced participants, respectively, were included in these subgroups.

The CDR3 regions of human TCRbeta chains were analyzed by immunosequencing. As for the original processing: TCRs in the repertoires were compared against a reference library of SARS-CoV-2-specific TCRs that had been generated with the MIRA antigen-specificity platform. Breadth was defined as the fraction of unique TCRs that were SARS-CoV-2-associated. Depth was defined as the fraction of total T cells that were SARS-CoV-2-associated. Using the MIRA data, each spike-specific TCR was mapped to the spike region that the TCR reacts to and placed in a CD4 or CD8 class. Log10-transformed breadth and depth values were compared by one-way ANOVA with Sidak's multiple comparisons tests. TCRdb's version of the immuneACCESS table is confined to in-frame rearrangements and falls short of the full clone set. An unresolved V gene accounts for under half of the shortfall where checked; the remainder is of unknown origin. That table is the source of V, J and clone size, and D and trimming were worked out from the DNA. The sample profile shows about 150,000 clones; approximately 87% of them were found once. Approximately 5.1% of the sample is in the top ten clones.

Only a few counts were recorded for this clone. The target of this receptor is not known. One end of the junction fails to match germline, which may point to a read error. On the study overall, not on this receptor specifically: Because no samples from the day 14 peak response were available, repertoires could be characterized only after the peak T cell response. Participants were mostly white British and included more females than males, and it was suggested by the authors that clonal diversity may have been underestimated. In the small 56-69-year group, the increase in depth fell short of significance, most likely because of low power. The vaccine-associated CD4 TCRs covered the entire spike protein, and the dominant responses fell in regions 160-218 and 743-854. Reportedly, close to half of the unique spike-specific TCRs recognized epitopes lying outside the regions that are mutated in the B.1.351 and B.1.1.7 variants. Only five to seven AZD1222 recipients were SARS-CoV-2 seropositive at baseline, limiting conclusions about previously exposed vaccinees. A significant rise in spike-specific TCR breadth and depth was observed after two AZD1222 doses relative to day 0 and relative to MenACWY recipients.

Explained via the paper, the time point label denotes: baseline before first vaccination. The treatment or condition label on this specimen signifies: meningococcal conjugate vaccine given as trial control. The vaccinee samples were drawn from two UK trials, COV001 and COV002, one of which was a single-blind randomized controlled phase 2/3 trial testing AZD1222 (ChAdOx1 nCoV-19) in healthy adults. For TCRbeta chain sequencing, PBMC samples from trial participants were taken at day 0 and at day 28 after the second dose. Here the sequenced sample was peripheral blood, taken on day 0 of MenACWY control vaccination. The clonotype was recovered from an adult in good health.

The CDR3 here reads CASSLDRGTEAFF. The DNA sequence reads TGTGCTAGCAGCTTGGACAGGGGGACTGAAGCTTTCTTT. This chain is built from TRBV7-7 and TRBJ1-1, with 10 bases aligning to TRBD1. The CDR3 measures 13 amino acids from cysteine to phenylalanine. Left in the record is the CDR3 DNA by itself, 39 bases read in frame from the first base. The germline V gene (reference sequence) specifies SSHAT as CDR1 and FNYEAQ as CDR2.